This T cell receptor beta chain was profiled in a study of T cell responses to AZD1222 COVID-19 vaccine. Study outcomes and limitations: Two AZD1222 doses significantly raised spike-specific TCR breadth and depth over controls. Females outnumbered males among donors, who were mostly white British; clonal diversity was possibly underestimated.

This CDR3 is 16 amino acids long. Between the trimmed V and J ends, which lost 2 bases and 2 bases, there was a span of 14 bases. Germline CDR1 and CDR2: MRHNA and SNTAGT. Profiled with immunoSEQ multiplex PCR; TCRdb holds only in-frame clones, not every one. The sample lists 80,000 or so clones, 70% to 90% occurring once. Concerning this clone: Its antigen is undetermined.

The sequence was collected from an adult in good health. Source: peripheral blood, taken on day 0 of AZD1222 vaccination. This sequence joins TRBV6-4 and TRBJ2-3, with D perhaps TRBD2 (6 bases). The CDR3 nucleotides are TGTGCCAGCAGTGACGAGGCGGGAAGCGCCACAGATACGCAGTATTTT. Translation gives CASSDEAGSATDTQYF.